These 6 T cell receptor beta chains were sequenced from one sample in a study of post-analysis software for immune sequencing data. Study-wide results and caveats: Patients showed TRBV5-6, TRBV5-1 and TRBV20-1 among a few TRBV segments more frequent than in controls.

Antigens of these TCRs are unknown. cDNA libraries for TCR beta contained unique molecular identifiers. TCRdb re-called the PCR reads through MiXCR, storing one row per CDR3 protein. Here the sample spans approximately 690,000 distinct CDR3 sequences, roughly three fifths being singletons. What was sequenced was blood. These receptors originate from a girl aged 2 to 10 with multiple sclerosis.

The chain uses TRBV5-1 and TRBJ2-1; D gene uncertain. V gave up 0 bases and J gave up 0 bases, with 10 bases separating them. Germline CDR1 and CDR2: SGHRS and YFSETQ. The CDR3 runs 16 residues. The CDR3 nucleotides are TGCGCCAGCAGCTTGGATGGAGTCGGCTCCTACAATGAGCAGTTCTTC. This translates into CASSLDGVGSYNEQFF.

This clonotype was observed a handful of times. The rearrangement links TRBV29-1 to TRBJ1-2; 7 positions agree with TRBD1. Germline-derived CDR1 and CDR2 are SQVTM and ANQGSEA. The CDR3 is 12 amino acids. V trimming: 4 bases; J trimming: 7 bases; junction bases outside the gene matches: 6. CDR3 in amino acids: CSVVDRLGGYTF. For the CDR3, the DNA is TGCAGCGTTGTGGACAGGCTCGGTGGCTACACCTTC.

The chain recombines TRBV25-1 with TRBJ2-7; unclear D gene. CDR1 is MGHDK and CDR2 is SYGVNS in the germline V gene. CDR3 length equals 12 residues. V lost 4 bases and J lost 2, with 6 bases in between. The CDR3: CASSADPYEQYF. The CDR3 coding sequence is TGTGCCAGCAGTGCGGACCCCTACGAGCAGTACTTC.

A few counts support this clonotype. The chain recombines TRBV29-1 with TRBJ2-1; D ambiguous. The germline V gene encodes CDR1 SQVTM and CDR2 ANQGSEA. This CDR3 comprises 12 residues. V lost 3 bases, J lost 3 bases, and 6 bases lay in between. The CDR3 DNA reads TGCAGCGTTGATGGCAACTACAATGAGCAGTTCTTC. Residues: CSVDGNYNEQFF.

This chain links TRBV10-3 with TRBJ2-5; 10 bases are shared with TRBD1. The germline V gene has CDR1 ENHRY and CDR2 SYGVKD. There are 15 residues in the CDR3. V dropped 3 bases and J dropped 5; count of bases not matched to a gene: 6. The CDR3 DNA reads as TGTGCCATCAGTGAACGTGACAGGGGGCCTGAGACCCAGTACTTC. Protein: CAISERDRGPETQYF.

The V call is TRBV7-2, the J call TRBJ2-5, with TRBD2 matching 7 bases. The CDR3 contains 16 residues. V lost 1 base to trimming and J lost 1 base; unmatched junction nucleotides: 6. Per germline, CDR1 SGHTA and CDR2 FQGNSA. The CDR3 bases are TGTGCCAGCAGCTTAGTCCCGCGGGGGATCCAAGAGACCCAGTACTTC. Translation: CASSLVPRGIQETQYF.